A selection of T cell receptor beta chains follows, all from one sample in a study of siplizumab effects on memory and regulatory T cells. The table came from immunoSEQ multiplex PCR; TCRdb's copy has only in-frame clones and leaves some out. Found here are some 110,000 clones, about 95% of them singletons; the top ten hold around 1.7%. Sequencing input: non-Treg CD4+ T cells sorted from blood. The receptors come from a human donor in good health. The CDR3 runs from the conserved cysteine through the conserved F or W.

V gene | CDR3 protein
TRBV27 | CASRGTAVYGYTF
TRBV18 | CASSEYTSENEKLFF
TRBV4-1 | CASSQGMPGGSNQPQHF
TRBV5-1 | CASSLWGIDSGNTIYF
TRBV5-1 | CASISHGGTGELFF
TRBV4-1 | CASSPPGLAGFEQFF
TRBV6-5 | CASSYGRGLSGNTIYF
TRBV19 | CASSPLAGGTHGYTF
TRBV4-1 | CASSHTKGTDNQPQHF
TRBV15 | CATSRGLSDTEAFF
TRBV18 | CASSPSGQLNTEAFF
TRBV30 | CARSPGQGGNTIYF
TRBV5-5 | CASSLGGAGGAAETQYF
TRBV5-4 | CASSSGMDNQPQHF
TRBV6-5 | CASRLGSYNEQFF
TRBV6-1 | CASSSVGMNTEAFF
TRBV5-1 | CASSERQDEQFF
TRBV6-5 | CASRGGDPTIYF
TRBV6-5 | CASSYSTGLGNEQFF
TRBV5-6 | CASSLSGTQMREQFF
TRBV7-9 | CASSFSPGTGDEKLFF
TRBV9 | CASSAEEVSGASGTQYF
TRBV5-1 | CASSLDGQGKALHF
TRBV27 | CASSFGFSGANVLTF
TRBV6-5 | CASRQYSSYNEQFF